Detailed here is one TCR beta chain. Which antigen it targets is not known. At the junction V is shortened by 11 bases and J by 5 bases; bases outside the gene matches: 17. The CDR3, cysteine through phenylalanine, is 15 amino acids long. Of all the DNA, just the CDR3 is kept, 45 bases in frame from base 1. The CDR1 and CDR2 encoded by the germline V gene (reference sequence) are LNHDA and SQIVND. Libraries were constructed by the immunoSEQ multiplex PCR assay. For the multiplex PCR, a mixture combining 60 forward primers for TCR Vbeta segments and 13 reverse primers for TCR Jbeta segments was used. Amplification of the CDR3 region of rearranged TCR beta genes was performed with a multiplex PCR assay on genomic DNA. The Illumina HiSeq System was used to sequence the amplified TCR beta libraries as 87-base-pair reads. In the authors' own workflow: In a later analysis, approximately 74 million unique TCR beta chains were counted across the roughly 670 repertoires, and some 10 million of these chains were shared by at least two donors. A nearest-neighbor algorithm error-corrected the raw reads and collapsed the reads into unique sequences, merging closely related sequences to remove PCR and sequencing errors. CDR3 sequences were aligned to IMGT reference sequences to assign V, D and J gene segments. For a sequence to be retained, at least a six-nucleotide match to both a V gene segment and a J gene segment was required. Rearrangements were classified as productive when the CDR3 lacked stop codons and remained in frame with V and J, and all other rearrangements were classified as non-productive. CDR3 was defined by IMGT convention, running from the second conserved V-encoded cysteine to the conserved J-encoded phenylalanine. Sequences without an unambiguous match to a single V gene segment were excluded from the earlier analysis of about 640 of the donors. In an earlier analysis of approximately 560 of the donors, a V segment was called functional when productive rearrangements were above 56.7%, and segregating when the standard deviation between donors exceeded 5%. A statistical classification framework was built to diagnose cytomegalovirus status from the catalog of TCR beta chain sequences. V and J gene assignment, in a later analysis, came from comparing TCR nucleotide sequences with IMGT/GENE-DB human TR gene sequences. The TCRdist pipeline was used in a later analysis to assign CDR3 sequences and most-parsimonious VDJ recombination scenarios. In a later analysis, each TCR beta chain was defined by its CDR3 amino acid sequence together with its V-gene family, and reads without a unique V-gene family were excluded. A later analysis removed roughly 590 highly shared, low-generation-probability nucleotide sequences to deal with suspected cross-contamination and a sequencing artifact. For each public chain, a later analysis derived a clonal expansion index from normalized ranks of inferred template counts within each repertoire. A later analysis computed generation probabilities with a VDJ recombination model fitted to out-of-frame rearrangements, and checked the results against IGoR. Hypergeometric tests were used in a later analysis to score TCR-TCR, TCR-HLA and TCR-CMV co-occurrence, with a repertoire-size bias correction applied to the TCR pairs. In a later analysis, false discovery rates were estimated by permuting HLA or CMV assignments 20 times. In a later analysis, co-occurring TCRs were grouped with DBSCAN, and TCRdist sequence similarity was added when clustering was performed within HLA-allele-positive subsets. Repertoires with fewer than 30,000 or more than 120,000 public chains were left out of co-occurrence clustering, as were roughly five repertoires with anomalous nucleotide sharing. TCRdb obtained this table from immuneACCESS and retained in-frame rearrangements with V and J assigned. These tables miss some clones; where compared with another copy, unresolved V genes account for less than half of the shortfall, and the remainder is unexplained. That table gives V, J and clone size, and the DNA gave D and trimming. The sample table holds 140,000 to 150,000 clones. The top ten clonotypes cover approximately 0.88% of the sample.

The cohort consisted of approximately 690 healthy bone marrow donors. All cohort members were sampled while nominally healthy, although unrecorded immune exposures were likely present. The donor was CMV seronegative and belonged to the group of 352 seronegative cohort members. A peripheral blood sample was provided by each donor, and peripheral blood mononuclear cells were used for TCR beta sequencing. Genomic DNA was extracted from the blood cell samples with the Qiagen DNeasy Blood Extraction Kit. The source of the sample is a study of cytomegalovirus exposure and HLA in healthy donors (dated by TCRdb to the late 2010s). Regarding the research as a whole: In an earlier analysis of around 540 of the donors, approximately 300 Gb of sequence data and 100 million or so unique TCR beta sequences from about 190 million T cells were reported. Typing coverage varied by locus: roughly 620-630 donors for A, B, C, DRB1 and DQB1; more than 500 for DQA1; 606 for DPA1; some 470 for DPB1. A separate validation cohort of over 95 different subjects was used in addition to the roughly 700-subject first cohort. Class I and class II HLA loci were covered by the typing at four-digit resolution. Because of strong linkage in the cohort, roughly five DR-DQ haplotypes were treated as single units for association and clustering. Among roughly 370 genotyped donors of the cohort, an average of roughly 240,000 unique TCR beta nucleotide sequences were sequenced per donor, about a sixth of them non-productive. A later analysis re-examined previously published TCR beta repertoires from 500 to 700 donors and added high-resolution HLA genotyping to investigate patterns of TCR occurrence. In a later genetic analysis, genome-wide SNP genotypes for about three fifths of the roughly 670 donors were used, and that subset was treated as a discovery cohort. The study aimed to test whether signatures of past pathogen exposure could be identified by cataloging public T cell receptors. Rather than drawing on any new phenotypic data, the later analysis identified candidate immune exposures from TCR beta sequences and the way those sequences occurred across donors. The study profiled the T cell repertoires of 550 to 700 subjects by immunosequencing and related them to cytomegalovirus serostatus. An earlier analysis of some 600 of the donors applied high-throughput TCR beta sequencing to assess whether each TCR beta V gene segment acted as functional or pseudogenic. Among the roughly 400 genotyped donors, about 83% belonged to the genetic ancestry cluster associated with self-reported Caucasian donors. Every repertoire in the discovery cohort had been generated on one and the same sequencing platform. Donor age, sex, ethnicity and CMV serostatus were compiled alongside the repertoire data. To predict cytomegalovirus infection status, the study combined high-throughput TCR immunosequencing, statistical association of individual TCRs with disease status, and machine learning. Roughly 300 gigabases of sequencing data and approximately 93 million unique TCR sequences were included in an early release covering under 650 HLA-typed donors. Overall study outcomes, separate from this receptor: A later analysis reported that several top co-occurrence clusters appeared linked to parvovirus B19, influenza, CMV and Epstein-Barr virus. Immune exposure information for the cohort was limited to CMV serostatus. Compared with the roughly 720-donor mean, donors in an Asian-associated ancestry cluster had fewer N-insertions in productive TCRs, according to a later genetic analysis. An association between a missense DCLRE1C variant and V-gene and J-gene trimming of TCR beta chains was found in a later genetic analysis and replicated in an independent cohort. This cohort had only TCR beta chains sequenced, and the lack of alpha or paired-chain data limited which features could be detected. Most CMV-associated TCR beta chains appeared to be HLA-restricted in a later analysis, and the HLA associations seemed to be driven largely by CMV exposure. The study gave a list of over 150 TCR beta chains associated with cytomegalovirus. Roughly uniform sequencing depth across donors was assumed in presence/absence analyses, although this assumption may not hold. Over 15 rarely observed V segments, including chromosome 9 orphons, were excluded from the earlier analysis of some 590 of the donors because counts were too low. A later analysis found that HLA-associated TCR beta chains were more clonally expanded and had lower generation probabilities than equally common non-associated chains. In a later analysis, the rate of TCR association differed among HLA loci, with DRB1 alleles having the most associated TCRs and HLA-C alleles having the fewest. A later analysis associated 16,951 TCR beta sequences with specific HLA alleles at a false discovery rate of 0.05. When HLA alleles, especially DR and DQ, strongly co-occurred, TCR associations were difficult to assign to individual alleles. A cluster of highly shared sequence variants was judged likely to represent a technical artifact of the sequencing pipeline. While some public TCRs were present in many individuals, most TCR sequences turned up only very rarely across donors. In vitro tests confirmed that three of the cytomegalovirus-associated TCR beta chains recognize cytomegalovirus antigens. In both the original and validation cohorts, the classifier was reported to diagnose cytomegalovirus status with high specificity and sensitivity. Correlated functional status among segregating V segments might be attributable to linkage disequilibrium, but an unknown experimental factor could not be ruled out. Because HLA typing was unavailable for some donors at each locus, only the typed subset was used in association tests. It was suggested by the authors that the approach could potentially be generalized to other disease states and immunological phenotypes. Some IMGT-functional V segments, including TRBV6-2 and TRBV6-3, could not be distinguished by the 87-base-pair reads and were therefore excluded. A further reported finding was that TCR beta sequences accurately predicted the HLA-A and HLA-B alleles for most subjects in the first cohort. In an earlier analysis of 500 to 650 of the donors, most TCR beta V segments appeared in productive rearrangements about 87% or about 30% of the time, broadly matching IMGT annotations.

The receptor was derived from a male donor in good health and CMV-seronegative. The chain uses TRBV19 and TRBJ2-5, with 7 bases aligning to TRBD1. Sequenced material: PBMCs. The CDR3 here reads CAASKKGAGGETQYF. DNA sequence: TGTGCCGCCAGTAAAAAGGGGGCAGGAGGTGAGACCCAGTACTTC.